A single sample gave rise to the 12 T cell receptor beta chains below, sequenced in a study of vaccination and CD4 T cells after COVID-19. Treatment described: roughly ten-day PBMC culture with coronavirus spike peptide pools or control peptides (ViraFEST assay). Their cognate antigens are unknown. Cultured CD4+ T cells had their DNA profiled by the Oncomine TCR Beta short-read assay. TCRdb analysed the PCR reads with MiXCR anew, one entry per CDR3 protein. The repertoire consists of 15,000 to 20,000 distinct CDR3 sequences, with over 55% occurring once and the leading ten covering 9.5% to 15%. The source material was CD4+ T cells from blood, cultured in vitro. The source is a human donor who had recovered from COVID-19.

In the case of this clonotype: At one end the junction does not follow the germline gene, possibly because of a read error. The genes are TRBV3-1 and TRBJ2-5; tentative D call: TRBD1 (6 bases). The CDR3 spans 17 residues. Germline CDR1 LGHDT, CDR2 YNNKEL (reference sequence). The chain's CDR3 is CASSSLSPGHRQETRYF. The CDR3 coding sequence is TGTGCCAGCAGCTCTCTTTCTCCGGGACACCGGCAAGAGACCCGGTACTTC.

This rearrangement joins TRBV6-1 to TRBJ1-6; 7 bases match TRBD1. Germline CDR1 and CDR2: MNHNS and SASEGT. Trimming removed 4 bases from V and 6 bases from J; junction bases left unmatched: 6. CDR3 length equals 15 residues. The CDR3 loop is CASSVPGGLNSPLHF. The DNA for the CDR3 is TGTGCCAGCAGTGTACCAGGGGGGCTTAATTCACCCCTCCACTTT.

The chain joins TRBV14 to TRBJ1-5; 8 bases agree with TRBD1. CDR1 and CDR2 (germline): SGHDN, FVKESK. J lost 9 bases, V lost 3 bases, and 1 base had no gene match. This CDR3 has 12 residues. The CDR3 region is CASSQGTGPQHF. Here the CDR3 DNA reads TGTGCCAGCAGCCAGGGGACAGGGCCCCAGCATTTT. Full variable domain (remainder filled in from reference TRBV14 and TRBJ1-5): EAGVTQFPSHSVIEKGQTVTLRCDPISGHDNLYWYRRVMGKEIKFLLHFVKESKQDESGMPNNRFLAERTGGTYSTLKVQPAELEDSGVYFCASSQGTGPQHFGDGTRLSIL.

The CDR3 region is CASSPRVGTSGGQGDTQYF. As DNA, the CDR3 is TGTGCCAGCAGCCCTAGGGTCGGGACTAGCGGGGGGCAGGGAGATACGCAGTATTTT. The chain has TRBV7-2 and TRBJ2-3; 15 positions agree with TRBD2. After removal of 5 bases from V and 5 bases from J, the junction contained 14 bases not matched to a gene. CDR3 length: 19 residues. Germline lookup yields CDR1 SGHTA and CDR2 FQGNSA.

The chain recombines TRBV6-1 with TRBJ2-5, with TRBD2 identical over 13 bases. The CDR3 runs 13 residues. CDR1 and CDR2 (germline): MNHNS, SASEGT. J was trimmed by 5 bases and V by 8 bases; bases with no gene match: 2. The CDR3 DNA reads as TGTGCCAGCGGACTAGCGGGAGCCGAGACCCAGTACTTC. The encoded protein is CASGLAGAETQYF.

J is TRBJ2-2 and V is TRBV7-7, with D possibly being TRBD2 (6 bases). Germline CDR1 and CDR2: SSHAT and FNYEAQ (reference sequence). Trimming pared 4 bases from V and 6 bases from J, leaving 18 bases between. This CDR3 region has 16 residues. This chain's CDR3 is CASSSRDSRGSGELFF. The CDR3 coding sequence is TGTGCCAGCAGCTCACGGGACTCCCGGGGATCCGGGGAGCTGTTTTTT.

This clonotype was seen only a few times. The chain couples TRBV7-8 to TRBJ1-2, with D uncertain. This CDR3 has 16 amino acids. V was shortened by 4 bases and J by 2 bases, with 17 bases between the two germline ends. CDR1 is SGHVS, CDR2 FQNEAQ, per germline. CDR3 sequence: CASSSLDGRANYGYTF. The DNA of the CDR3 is TGTGCCAGCAGCTCACTGGACGGACGGGCAAACTATGGCTACACCTTC.

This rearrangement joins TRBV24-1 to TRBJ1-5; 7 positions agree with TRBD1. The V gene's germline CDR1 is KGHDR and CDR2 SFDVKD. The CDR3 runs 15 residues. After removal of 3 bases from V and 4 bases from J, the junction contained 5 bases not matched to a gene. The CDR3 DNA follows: TGTGCCACCAGTGATAGTGGCAGGGGGAATCAGCCCCAGCATTTT. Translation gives CATSDSGRGNQPQHF.

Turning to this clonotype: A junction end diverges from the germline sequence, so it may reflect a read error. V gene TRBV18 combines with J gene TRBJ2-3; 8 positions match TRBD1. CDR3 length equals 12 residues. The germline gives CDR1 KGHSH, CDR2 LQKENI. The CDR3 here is CASSPTRDRWDF. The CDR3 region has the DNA TGTGCCAGCTCACCGACCCGGGACAGGTGGGATTTT.

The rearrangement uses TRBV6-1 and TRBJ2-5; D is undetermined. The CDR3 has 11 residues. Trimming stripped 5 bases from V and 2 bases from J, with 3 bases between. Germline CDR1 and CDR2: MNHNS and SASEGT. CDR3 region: CASSKQETQYF. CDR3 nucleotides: TGTGCCAGCAGTAAGCAAGAGACCCAGTACTTC.

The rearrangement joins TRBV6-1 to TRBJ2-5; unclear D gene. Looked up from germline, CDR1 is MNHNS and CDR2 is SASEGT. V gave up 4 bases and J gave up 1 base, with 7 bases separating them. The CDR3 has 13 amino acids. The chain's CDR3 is CASSVDGQETQYF. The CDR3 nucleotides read TGTGCCAGCAGTGTAGACGGCCAAGAGACCCAGTACTTC.

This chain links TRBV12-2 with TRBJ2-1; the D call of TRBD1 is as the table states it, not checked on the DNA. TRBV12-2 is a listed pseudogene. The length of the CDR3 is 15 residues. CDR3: CASRSGQGRCNEQFF. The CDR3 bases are TGTGCAAGTCGCTCCGGACAGGGAAGGTGCAATGAGCAGTTCTTC.